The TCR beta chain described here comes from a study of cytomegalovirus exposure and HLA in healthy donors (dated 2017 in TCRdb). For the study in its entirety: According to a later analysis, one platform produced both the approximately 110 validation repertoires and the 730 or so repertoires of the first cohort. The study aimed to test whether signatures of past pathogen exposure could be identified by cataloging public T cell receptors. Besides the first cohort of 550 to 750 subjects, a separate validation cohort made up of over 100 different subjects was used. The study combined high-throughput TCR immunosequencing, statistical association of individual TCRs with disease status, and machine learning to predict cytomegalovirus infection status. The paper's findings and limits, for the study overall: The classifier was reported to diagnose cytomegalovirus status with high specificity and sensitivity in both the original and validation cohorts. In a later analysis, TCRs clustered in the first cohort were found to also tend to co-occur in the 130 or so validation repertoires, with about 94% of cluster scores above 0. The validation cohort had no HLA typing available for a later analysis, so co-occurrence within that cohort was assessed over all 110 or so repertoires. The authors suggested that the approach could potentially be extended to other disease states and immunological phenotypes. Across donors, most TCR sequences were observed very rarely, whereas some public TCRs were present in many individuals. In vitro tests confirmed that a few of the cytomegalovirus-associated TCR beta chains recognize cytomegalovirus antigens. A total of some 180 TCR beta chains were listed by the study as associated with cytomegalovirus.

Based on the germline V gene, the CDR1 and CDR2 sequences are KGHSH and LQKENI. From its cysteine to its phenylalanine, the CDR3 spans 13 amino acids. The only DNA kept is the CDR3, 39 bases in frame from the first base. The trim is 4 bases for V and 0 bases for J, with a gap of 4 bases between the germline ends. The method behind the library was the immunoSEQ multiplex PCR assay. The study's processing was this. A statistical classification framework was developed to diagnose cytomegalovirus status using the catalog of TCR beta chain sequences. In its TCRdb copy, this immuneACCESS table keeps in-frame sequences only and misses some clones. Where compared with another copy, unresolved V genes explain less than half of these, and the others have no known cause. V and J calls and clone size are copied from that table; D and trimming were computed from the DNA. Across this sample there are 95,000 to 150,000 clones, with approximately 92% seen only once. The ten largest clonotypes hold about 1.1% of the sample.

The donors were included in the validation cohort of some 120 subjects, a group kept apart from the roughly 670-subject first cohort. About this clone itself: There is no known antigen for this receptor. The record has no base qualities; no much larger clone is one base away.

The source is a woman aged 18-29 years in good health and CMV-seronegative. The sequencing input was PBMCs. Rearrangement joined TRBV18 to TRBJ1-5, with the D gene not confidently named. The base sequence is TGTGCCAGCTCACTTAATAGCAATCAGCCCCAGCATTTT. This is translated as CASSLNSNQPQHF.